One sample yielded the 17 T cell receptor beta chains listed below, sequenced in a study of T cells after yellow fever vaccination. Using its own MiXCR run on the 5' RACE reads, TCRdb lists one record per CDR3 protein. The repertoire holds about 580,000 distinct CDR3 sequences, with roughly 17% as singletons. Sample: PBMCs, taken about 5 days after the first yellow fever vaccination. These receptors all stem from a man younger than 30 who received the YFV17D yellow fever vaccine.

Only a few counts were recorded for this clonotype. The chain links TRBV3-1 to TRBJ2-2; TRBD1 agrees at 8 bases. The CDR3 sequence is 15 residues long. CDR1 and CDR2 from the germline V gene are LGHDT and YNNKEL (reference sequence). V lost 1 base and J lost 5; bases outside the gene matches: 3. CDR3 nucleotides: TGTGCCAGCAGCCAAGGGACAGGGCGGACCGGGGAGCTGTTTTTT. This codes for CASSQGTGRTGELFF.

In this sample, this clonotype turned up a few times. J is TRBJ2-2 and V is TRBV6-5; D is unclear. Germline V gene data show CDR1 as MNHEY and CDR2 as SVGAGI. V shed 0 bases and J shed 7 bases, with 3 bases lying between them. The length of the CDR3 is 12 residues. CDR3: CASSYSGGELFF. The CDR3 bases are TGTGCCAGCAGTTACTCAGGCGGGGAGCTGTTTTTT.

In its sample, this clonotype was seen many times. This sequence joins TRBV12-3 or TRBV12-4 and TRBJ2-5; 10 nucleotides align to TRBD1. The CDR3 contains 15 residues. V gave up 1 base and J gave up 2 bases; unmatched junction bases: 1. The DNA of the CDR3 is TGTGCCAGCAGTTTAGGGGGACAGGGGCAAGAGACCCAGTACTTC. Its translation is CASSLGGQGQETQYF.

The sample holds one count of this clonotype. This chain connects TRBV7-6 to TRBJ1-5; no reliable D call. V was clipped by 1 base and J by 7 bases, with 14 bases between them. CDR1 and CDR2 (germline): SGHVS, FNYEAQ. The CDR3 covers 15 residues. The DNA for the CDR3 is TGTGCCAGCAGCTTAGGTAATGGGGTTGGGCAGCCCCAGCATTTT. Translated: CASSLGNGVGQPQHF.

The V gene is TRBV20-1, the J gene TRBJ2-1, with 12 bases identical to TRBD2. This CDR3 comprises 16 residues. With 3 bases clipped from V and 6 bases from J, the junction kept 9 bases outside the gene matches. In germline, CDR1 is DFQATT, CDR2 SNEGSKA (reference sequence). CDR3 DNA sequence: TGCAGTGCTAGGACCCTAGCGGGGGGGGTCGGCAATGAGCAGTTCTTC. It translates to CSARTLAGGVGNEQFF.

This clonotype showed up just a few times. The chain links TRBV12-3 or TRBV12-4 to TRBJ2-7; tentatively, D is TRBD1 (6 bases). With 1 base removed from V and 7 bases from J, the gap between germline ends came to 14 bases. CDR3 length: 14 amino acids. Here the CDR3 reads CASSLVPGTREQYF. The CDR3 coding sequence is TGTGCCAGCAGTTTAGTCCCCGGGACACGGGAGCAGTACTTC.

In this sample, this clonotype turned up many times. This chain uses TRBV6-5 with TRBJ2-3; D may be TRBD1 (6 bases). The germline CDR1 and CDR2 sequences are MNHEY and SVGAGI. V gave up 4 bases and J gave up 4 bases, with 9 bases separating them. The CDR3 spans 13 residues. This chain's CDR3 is CASSSPGADTQYF. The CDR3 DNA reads TGTGCCAGCAGTTCCCCAGGGGCAGATACGCAGTATTTT.

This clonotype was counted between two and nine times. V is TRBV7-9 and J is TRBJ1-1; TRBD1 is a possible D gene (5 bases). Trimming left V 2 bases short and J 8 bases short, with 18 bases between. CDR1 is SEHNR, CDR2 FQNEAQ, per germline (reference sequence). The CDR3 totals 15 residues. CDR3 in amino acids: CASSLSRDSFHEAFF. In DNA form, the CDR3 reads TGTGCCAGCAGCTTATCCCGGGACTCCTTCCACGAAGCTTTCTTT.

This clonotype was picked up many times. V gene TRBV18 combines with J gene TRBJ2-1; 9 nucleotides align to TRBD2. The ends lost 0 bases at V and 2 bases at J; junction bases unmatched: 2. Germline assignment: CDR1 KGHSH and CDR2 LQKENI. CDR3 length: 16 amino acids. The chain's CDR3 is CASSPPGLATYNEQFF. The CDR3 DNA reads TGTGCCAGCTCACCACCGGGACTAGCTACCTACAATGAGCAGTTCTTC.

The CDR3 loop is CASSLPGSEAFF. CDR3 bases: TGCGCCAGCAGCTTGCCAGGCTCTGAAGCTTTCTTT. The genes are TRBV5-1 and TRBJ1-1, with D unclear. The CDR3 is 12 amino acids. V shed 1 base and J shed 6 bases, with 7 bases lying between them. Germline V gives CDR1 SGHRS, CDR2 YFSETQ.

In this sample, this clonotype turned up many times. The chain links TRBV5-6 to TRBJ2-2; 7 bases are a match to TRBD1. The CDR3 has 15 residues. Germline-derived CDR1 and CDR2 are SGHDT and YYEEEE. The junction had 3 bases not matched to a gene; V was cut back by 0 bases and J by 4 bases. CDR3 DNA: TGTGCCAGCAGCTTGGAGGGGGCAGTCACCGGGGAGCTGTTTTTT. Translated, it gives CASSLEGAVTGELFF. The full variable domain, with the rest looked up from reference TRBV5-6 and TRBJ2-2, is DAGVTQSPTHLIKTRGQQVTLRCSPKSGHDTVSWYQQALGQGPQFIFQYYEEEERQRGNFPDRFSGHQFPNYSSELNVNALLLGDSALYLCASSLEGAVTGELFFGEGSRLTVL.

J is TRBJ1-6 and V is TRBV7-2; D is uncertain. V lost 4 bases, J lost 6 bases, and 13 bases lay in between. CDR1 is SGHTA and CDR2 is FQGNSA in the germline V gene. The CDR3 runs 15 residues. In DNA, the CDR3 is TGTGCCAGCAGCTCCCTCGGGGTCGGTAATTCACCCCTCCACTTT. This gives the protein CASSSLGVGNSPLHF.

For the CDR3, the DNA is TGTGCCAGCAGCTTAACCCCGCCCGGGGGCAGCTACACCTTC. It encodes CASSLTPPGGSYTF. The chain employs TRBV7-3 and TRBJ1-2, with a tentative D call TRBD1 (6 bases). CDR3 length: 14 residues. Trimming removed 0 bases at V and 9 bases at J, with 14 bases between. From germline, CDR1 is SGHTA and CDR2 FQGTGA.

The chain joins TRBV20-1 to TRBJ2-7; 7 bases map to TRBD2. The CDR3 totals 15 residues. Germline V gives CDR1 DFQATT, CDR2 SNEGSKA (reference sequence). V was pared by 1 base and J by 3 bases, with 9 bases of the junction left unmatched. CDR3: CSARGLAVDHYEQYF. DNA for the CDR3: TGCAGTGCTAGAGGGCTAGCGGTGGACCACTACGAGCAGTACTTC.

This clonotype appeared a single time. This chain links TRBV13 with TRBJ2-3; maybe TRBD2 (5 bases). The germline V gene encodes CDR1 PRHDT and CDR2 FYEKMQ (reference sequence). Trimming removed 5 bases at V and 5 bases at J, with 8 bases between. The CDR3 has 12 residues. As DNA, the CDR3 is TGTGCCAGCAGCCGGAGGTTAGATACGCAGTATTTT. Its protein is CASSRRLDTQYF.

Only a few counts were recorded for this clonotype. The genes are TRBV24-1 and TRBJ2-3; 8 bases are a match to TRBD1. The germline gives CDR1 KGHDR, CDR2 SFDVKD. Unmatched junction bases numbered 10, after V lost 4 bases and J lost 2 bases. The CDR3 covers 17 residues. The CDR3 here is CATSESGQGGHTDTQYF. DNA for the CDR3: TGTGCCACCAGTGAATCTGGACAGGGTGGGCACACAGATACGCAGTATTTT.

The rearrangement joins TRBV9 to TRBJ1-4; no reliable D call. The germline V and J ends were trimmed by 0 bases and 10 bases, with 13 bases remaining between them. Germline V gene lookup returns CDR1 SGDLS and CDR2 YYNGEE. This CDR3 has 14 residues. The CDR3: CASSVEGRGGKLFF. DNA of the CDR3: TGTGCCAGCAGCGTAGAGGGCCGGGGAGGAAAACTGTTTTTT.